These 17 T cell receptor beta chains share one sample of origin, sequenced in a study of blood T cell repertoires in COVID-19. Sequencing was performed with immunoSEQ multiplex PCR; in TCRdb, only in-frame clones are kept and a portion is missing. The sample records 95,000 to 150,000 clones, around four fifths being singletons. Input material: peripheral blood. All receptors come from a human donor in a cohort sampled during active COVID-19.

The chain employs TRBV7-3 and TRBJ1-2, with D hard to call. Germline values: CDR1 SGHTA, CDR2 FQGTGA. V shed 4 bases and J shed 8 bases, with 17 bases lying between them. The CDR3 runs 14 residues. The DNA of the CDR3 is TGTGCCAGCAGCTCCCACGGGTCAAGAGGAGGCTACACCTTC. Protein: CASSSHGSRGGYTF.

This clone was detected only a few times. The chain joins TRBV5-1 to TRBJ1-2, with D possibly TRBD1 on 6 matching bases. The CDR3 contains 14 residues. The germline gives CDR1 SGHRS, CDR2 YFSETQ. V lost 3 bases, J lost 4 bases, and 13 bases lay in between. In DNA, the CDR3 is TGCGCCAGCAGCTCCGCAGACAGGACCTATGGCTACACCTTC. It encodes CASSSADRTYGYTF.

The chain links TRBV10-3 to TRBJ2-5; 11 bases match TRBD2. V gave up 3 bases and J gave up 5 bases; unmatched junction bases: 11. This CDR3 is built from 17 residues. In germline, CDR1 is ENHRY, CDR2 SYGVKD. The chain's CDR3 is CAISDSGLAGGRETQYF. CDR3 coding DNA: TGTGCCATCAGTGATTCGGGGCTAGCGGGGGGACGGGAGACCCAGTACTTC.

Only a few counts were recorded for this clone. The chain employs TRBV3-1 (or the pseudogene TRBV3-2) and TRBJ2-2; D is undetermined. The CDR3 sequence is 17 residues long. From germline, CDR1 is LGHDT and CDR2 YNNKEL (reference sequence). With 0 bases removed from V and 6 bases from J, the gap between germline ends came to 17 bases. The CDR3: CASSQDLRLSLSGELFF. In nucleotides, the CDR3 is TGTGCCAGCAGCCAAGATCTAAGGCTTAGCCTTTCCGGGGAGCTGTTTTTT.

This clone has more than one count but fewer than ten. The V gene is TRBV30, the J gene TRBJ2-7, with 8 nucleotides matching TRBD1. The CDR3 has 13 residues. CDR1 and CDR2 (germline): GTSNPN, SVGIG (reference sequence). V lost 2 bases and J lost 6; bases outside the gene matches: 6. CDR3 in amino acids: CAWSLDRAREQYF. In DNA, the CDR3 is TGTGCCTGGAGTTTGGACAGGGCTCGCGAGCAGTACTTC.

The chain joins TRBV19 to TRBJ1-3; TRBD1 might be the D (6 bases). Trimming took off 6 bases at V and 0 bases at J, with 12 bases between the two ends. CDR3 length: 15 amino acids. In germline, CDR1 is LNHDA, CDR2 SQIVND (reference sequence). The CDR3 spells CASRPTGSSGNTIYF. The CDR3 nucleotides are TGTGCCAGTAGACCTACAGGGAGCTCTGGAAACACCATATATTTT.

The chain couples TRBV4-2 to TRBJ2-7; 8 bases map to TRBD1. CDR3 size: 14 residues. Germline V gene lookup returns CDR1 LGHNA and CDR2 YNFKEQ. The J segment lost 5 bases and the V segment lost 3 bases, leaving 6 bases of the junction unmatched. The chain's CDR3 is CASSHQGAGNEQYF. CDR3 nucleotides: TGTGCCAGCAGCCACCAGGGGGCGGGGAACGAGCAGTACTTC.

The V call is TRBV2, the J call TRBJ2-1, with 11 positions matching TRBD2. From germline, CDR1 is SNHLY and CDR2 FYNNEI. The CDR3 consists of 15 residues. Losses at the gene ends were 7 bases for V and 5 bases for J; bases not matched to a gene: 7. The CDR3 nucleotides read TGTGCCAGCAACCTAGCGGGGGGTCTCAACAATGAGCAGTTCTTC. Amino acids: CASNLAGGLNNEQFF.

V gene TRBV20-1 combines with J gene TRBJ1-1; no reliable D call. The CDR3 is 11 amino acids. Looked up from germline, CDR1 is DFQATT and CDR2 is SNEGSKA (reference sequence). For the CDR3, the DNA is TGCAGGGCGGGGTTGAACACTGAAGCTTTCTTT. Residues: CRAGLNTEAFF.

This clone occurred a few times. The rearrangement links TRBV6-2 or TRBV6-3 to TRBJ1-1, with D maybe TRBD1 (5 bases). The germline V gene has CDR1 MNHEY and CDR2 SVGEGT. The CDR3 length is 14 residues. V was trimmed by 4 bases and J by 7 bases, leaving 16 bases between them. CDR3 residues: CASSSTMGQIEAFF. The CDR3 DNA follows: TGTGCCAGCAGTTCCACAATGGGGCAGATTGAAGCTTTCTTT.

The rearrangement links TRBV15 to TRBJ1-5; D remains unclear. Trimming cost V 1 base and J 4 bases, with 14 bases left between them. This CDR3 comprises 16 residues. Looked up from germline, CDR1 is LNHNV and CDR2 is YYDKDF (reference sequence). CDR3 sequence (DNA): TGTGCCACCAGCAGAGGTGGCAGGCCGAGTAATCAGCCCCAGCATTTT. It encodes CATSRGGRPSNQPQHF.

A few counts support this clone. V usage is TRBV19 and J usage is TRBJ2-7, with 8 nucleotides matching TRBD1. CDR1 and CDR2 from the germline V gene are LNHDA and SQIVND (reference sequence). This CDR3 has 14 residues. With V trimmed by 4 bases and J by 2 bases, 4 bases remained unmatched. The CDR3 bases are TGTGCCAGTAGTACGACAGGGGAACCCTACGAGCAGTACTTC. Residues: CASSTTGEPYEQYF.

The chain combines TRBV7-2 with TRBJ2-4; 8 bases are shared with TRBD2. The germline CDR1 and CDR2 sequences are SGHTA and FQGNSA. V was clipped by 2 bases and J by 7 bases; unmatched bases: 10. This CDR3 region has 16 residues. The CDR3 loop reads CASSLSGGGPQNIQYF. In nucleotides, the CDR3 is TGTGCCAGCAGCTTATCCGGGGGGGGGCCCCAGAACATTCAGTACTTC.

The chain uses TRBV2 and TRBJ2-3, with D possibly being TRBD1 (5 bases). The CDR3 loop spans 16 amino acids. Germline assignment: CDR1 SNHLY and CDR2 FYNNEI. The germline V and J ends were trimmed by 6 bases and 6 bases, with 22 bases remaining between them. The CDR3 nucleotides are TGTGCCAGCAGCGCCGCTTATGACAGAGCGACGGATACGCAGTATTTT. This gives the protein CASSAAYDRATDTQYF.

This clone was counted a few times. The rearrangement joins TRBV30 to TRBJ2-3; no reliable D call. Trimming removed 4 bases at V and 7 bases at J, with 18 bases between. This CDR3 spans 14 amino acids. Germline assignment: CDR1 GTSNPN and CDR2 SVGIG (reference sequence). The CDR3 here is CAWTPGWASNTQYF. The CDR3 region has the DNA TGTGCCTGGACCCCCGGCTGGGCGTCAAATACGCAGTATTTT.

This chain joins TRBV6-1 and TRBJ2-3; 10 bases are a match to TRBD1. V lost 2 bases and J lost 3; bases outside the gene matches: 2. The CDR3 is made up of 15 amino acids. Germline V CDR1 and CDR2: MNHNS, SASEGT. CDR3 residues: CASSELDRGTDTQYF. The CDR3 DNA is TGTGCCAGCAGTGAATTGGACAGGGGGACAGATACGCAGTATTTT.

The table lists this clone with many counts. The rearrangement joins TRBV7-2 to TRBJ2-1; TRBD2 matches 7 bases. The V gene end was trimmed by 7 bases and the J gene end by 0 bases; junction bases not matched to a gene: 3. Germline loops: CDR1 SGHTA, CDR2 FQGNSA. This CDR3 region has 14 residues. CDR3 sequence reads: CASKRGSSYNEQFF. CDR3 nucleotides: TGTGCCAGCAAGCGGGGTAGCTCCTACAATGAGCAGTTCTTC.